A selection of T cell receptor beta chains follows, all from one sample in a study of technical replicates of blood from a few donors. Assay: immunoSEQ multiplex PCR; the TCRdb copy retains only in-frame clones and omits some. The sample lists about 80,000 clones; around nine tenths were seen once. Sequenced input: T cells isolated from PBMCs. These receptors all come from a human donor in good health. The CDR3 runs from the conserved cysteine through the conserved F or W. Fields, in order: D gene, J gene, clone size, V gene, CDR3 DNA, CDR3 protein. A D gene is named only where the DNA matches it firmly. Only part of the rows carry a size: once, few, many, or a class if the clone is expanded.

d_gene: NA; j_gene: TRBJ1-1; abundance: once; v_gene: TRBV7-9; CDR3nt: TGTGCCAGCAGCGGACAGCCTGCTGAAGCTTTCTTT; CDR3aa: CASSGQPAEAFF
d_gene: TRBD1; j_gene: TRBJ2-5; abundance: NA; v_gene: TRBV25-1; CDR3nt: TGTGCCAGCAGTGATGGGACAGGGGGCTGGGAGACCCAGTACTTC; CDR3aa: CASSDGTGGWETQYF
d_gene: TRBD1; j_gene: TRBJ2-7; abundance: NA; v_gene: TRBV28; CDR3nt: TGTGCCAGCAGCCCCGGGACAGGGGGCTACGAGCAGTACTTC; CDR3aa: CASSPGTGGYEQYF
d_gene: TRBD2; j_gene: TRBJ2-7; abundance: once; v_gene: TRBV6-5; CDR3nt: TGTGCCAGCAGTTACTCCGAGCGGGGCGAGCAGTACTTC; CDR3aa: CASSYSERGEQYF
d_gene: TRBD1; j_gene: TRBJ2-2; abundance: NA; v_gene: TRBV6-4; CDR3nt: TGTGCCAGCAGAGAGGACAGGGGGCTGGGAGCCGGGGAGCTGTTTTTT; CDR3aa: CASREDRGLGAGELFF
d_gene: TRBD1; j_gene: TRBJ2-7; abundance: NA; v_gene: TRBV6-5; CDR3nt: TGTGCCAGCAGTTACGACAGGGACAACTACGAGCAGTACTTC; CDR3aa: CASSYDRDNYEQYF
d_gene: NA; j_gene: TRBJ1-1; abundance: few; v_gene: TRBV9; CDR3nt: TGTGCCAGCAGCGCCCGGGAGGGACTAATGAACACTGAAGCTTTCTTT; CDR3aa: CASSAREGLMNTEAFF
d_gene: TRBD1; j_gene: TRBJ2-7; abundance: once; v_gene: TRBV19; CDR3nt: TGTGCCAGTGAAAGACAGGGTTCGGGCGAGCAGTACTTC; CDR3aa: CASERQGSGEQYF
d_gene: NA; j_gene: TRBJ2-7; abundance: NA; v_gene: TRBV18; CDR3nt: TGTGCCAGCTCACCAGAGACTAGGTCGGGCGAGCAGTACTTC; CDR3aa: CASSPETRSGEQYF
d_gene: NA; j_gene: TRBJ1-4; abundance: NA; v_gene: TRBV19; CDR3nt: TGTGCCAGTAGTTCCAGCAGGGGACGGGCAGGTGAAAAACTGTTTTTT; CDR3aa: CASSSSRGRAGEKLFF